Sequencing of this TCR beta chain was carried out in a study of cytomegalovirus exposure and HLA in healthy donors. The sample holds one count of this clone. Its antigen is unidentified. Broader study findings: Presence/absence analyses assumed roughly uniform sequencing depth across donors. As was reported, the HLA-A and HLA-B alleles of most subjects were accurately predicted from TCR beta sequences. Later analysis associated a missense DCLRE1C variant with TCR beta V- and J-gene trimming.

The CDR3 has 14 amino acids. Per germline, CDR1 SGHRS and CDR2 YFSETQ. Trimming shortened V by 0 bases and J by 2 bases, and 8 bases separated the two germline ends. Both 60 Vbeta primers and 13 Jbeta primers went into the PCR. TCRdb keeps only in-frame clones here, not all; method: immunoSEQ multiplex PCR. This table holds fewer than 200,000 clones, about four fifths found once. The receptor was isolated from a woman in her forties or fifties in good health and CMV-seronegative. This chain joins TRBV5-1 and TRBJ1-2, with D possibly being TRBD1 (5 bases). The sample comprised PBMCs. The CDR3 sequence: CASSLDGANYGYTF. CDR3 bases: TGCGCCAGCAGCTTGGATGGGGCGAACTATGGCTACACCTTC.